The T cell receptor (beta chain) under discussion was sequenced for a study of human T cells and chemical hapten exposure. Study-wide context: During the approximately 24-week study period, patients had diphenylcyclopropenone applied to the scalp every week.

Concerning this clonotype itself: Its antigen is not known.

With 2 bases removed from V and 2 bases from J, the gap between germline ends came to 7 bases. Germline V gene data show CDR1 as LGHDT and CDR2 as YNNKEL (reference sequence). The CDR3 extends over 13 amino acids. Each cDNA molecule in the library carried unique molecular identifiers. Per the study methods: With a range of about 20,000 to 690,600, the median per sample was about 87,000 TCRs. TCRdb processed the reads anew with MiXCR; each CDR3 protein has one entry. V and J calls and clone size were set by TCRdb, not the authors. The sample shows 2,000 to 2,500 distinct CDR3 sequences, roughly 50% of them seen only once. Treatment described: therapeutic diphenylcyclopropenone sensitization with weekly scalp DPC. General study findings and limits: No alteration of TCRs above 1 in 1000 frequency was seen with DPC sensitization.

The chain has TRBV3-1 and TRBJ2-7; D gene ambiguous. The sequence derives from an adult with alopecia areata. Some clones in this sample may be carry-over from other donors' samples. This table probably holds off-target reads from a library built for another chain. Sequences were derived from whole blood, sampled before DPC sensitization or 2, 6, or about 24 weeks after (not recorded which). CDR3 DNA sequence: TGTGCCAGCAGCCAATTGCTCCCCTACGAGCAGTACTTC. Translated: CASSQLLPYEQYF.